This T cell receptor beta chain originates from a study of blood T cell repertoires in COVID-19. As for the study in general: Acute and convalescent COVID-19 specimens originated in the United States, Italy and Spain. PBMCs, B-cell-depleted T cells, or T cells were the source of the cDNA or gDNA that made up the material.

TCRdb's table, derived via immunoSEQ multiplex PCR, lists solely in-frame clones and lacks some. The sample yields 310,000 or so clones, more than 85% seen once. Germline CDR1 MNHNS, CDR2 SASEGT. Trimming at V came to 3 bases and at J to 4 bases, leaving 3 bases not matched to a gene. The CDR3 contains 14 residues. The clonotype comes from a man between 65 and 85 years old with acute or convalescent COVID-19. Sequenced material: peripheral blood. The V and J genes are TRBV6-1 and TRBJ1-3, with 7 bases identical to TRBD1. The CDR3 is CASSEPGQGNTIYF. CDR3 DNA sequence: TGTGCCAGCAGTGAGCCGGGACAGGGAAACACCATATATTTT.